Listed here is a single T cell receptor beta chain. Its antigen is currently unknown. Blood was drawn once from each donor into heparinised tubes. The draws averaged around 120 mL. The investigators reverse transcribed all of the isolated RNA, so they sequenced expressed TCRB transcripts. TCRdb keeps only in-frame clones here, not all; method: immunoSEQ multiplex PCR. Among hundreds of thousands of clones listed, 11% to 15% were seen once. The data were taken from a study of beta chain features in type 1 diabetes. Study context: Patients were similar to healthy donors in age and gender (as well as in cell yields).

The V end was cut by 3 bases, the J end by 8 bases, with 10 bases between. CDR3 length equals 12 residues. The V gene's germline CDR1 is SEHNR and CDR2 FQNEAQ (reference sequence). Findings and limits, study-wide: Because the template was cDNA, high-expressing cells might be over-represented. Type 1 diabetes patients showed a moderate but significant shortening of TCRB CDR3s in all four CD4+ subsets.

This chain joins TRBV7-9 and TRBJ2-5; TRBD2 is a possible D gene (5 bases). Sequencing was carried out using naive CD4+ T cells from blood. The TCR comes from a man aged 18 to 30 with type 1 diabetes. Here the CDR3 DNA reads TGTGCCAGCAGCTTCTCCCGGGATACCCAGTACTTC. This gives the protein CASSFSRDTQYF. Together with reference TRBV7-9 and TRBJ2-5, the CDR3 gives the full variable domain: DTGVSQNPRHKITKRGQNVTFRCDPISEHNRLYWYRQTLGQGPEFLTYFQNEAQLEKSRLLSDRFSAERPKGSFSTLEIQRTEQGDSAMYLCASSFSRDTQYFGPGTRLLVL.